This is a list of T cell receptor beta chains from one sample in a study of human T cells and chemical hapten exposure. TCRdb fed the RACE reads into MiXCR, producing one record per CDR3 protein. The sample holds some 91,000 distinct CDR3 sequences; 12% are singletons and the top ten take 2.1%. The sequenced sample was whole blood, obtained in connection with sensitization to the hapten diphenylcyclopropenone (DPC). These receptor sequences come from a middle-aged woman with alopecia areata. Some clones in this sample may be carry-over from other donors' samples. CDR3s include the opening cysteine and the closing phenylalanine or tryptophan. Each record gives: D gene, J gene, clone size, V gene, CDR3 protein, CDR3 DNA. A D gene is named only where the DNA matches it firmly. Size is omitted from some rows. Given values are once, few, many or a class for expanded clones.

d_call: TRBD1; j_call: TRBJ1-2; clone_size: NA; v_call: TRBV5-1; cdr3_aa: CASRLSGTDYGYTF; cdr3_nt: TGCGCCAGCAGACTATCCGGGACAGACTATGGCTACACCTTC
d_call: TRBD1; j_call: TRBJ1-2; clone_size: many; v_call: TRBV28; cdr3_aa: CASKTGAANYGYTF; cdr3_nt: TGTGCCAGCAAAACAGGGGCAGCTAACTATGGCTACACCTTC
d_call: NA; j_call: TRBJ2-6; clone_size: NA; v_call: TRBV6-2/TRBV6-3; cdr3_aa: CASSEHGQTLVSGANVLTF; cdr3_nt: TGTGCCAGCAGTGAACACGGACAGACCTTAGTCTCTGGGGCCAACGTCCTGACTTTC
d_call: NA; j_call: TRBJ2-7; clone_size: many; v_call: TRBV3-1; cdr3_aa: CASRRSPTVSSYEQYF; cdr3_nt: TGTGCCAGCAGGAGAAGTCCTACCGTGAGCTCCTACGAGCAGTACTTC
d_call: TRBD1; j_call: TRBJ2-7; clone_size: NA; v_call: TRBV7-9; cdr3_aa: CASSSWDSSTYEQYF; cdr3_nt: TGTGCCAGCAGCTCATGGGACAGCTCAACCTACGAGCAGTACTTC
d_call: TRBD2; j_call: TRBJ2-1; clone_size: many; v_call: TRBV20-1; cdr3_aa: CSARATTVDLSGRKIGFF; cdr3_nt: TGCAGTGCTAGAGCCACGACGGTGGACCTTAGCGGGAGAAAGATCGGGTTCTTC
d_call: NA; j_call: TRBJ2-3; clone_size: few; v_call: TRBV7-2; cdr3_aa: CASSTEGGTQYF; cdr3_nt: TGTGCCAGCAGCACGGAGGGGGGTACGCAGTATTTT
d_call: TRBD2; j_call: TRBJ2-7; clone_size: NA; v_call: TRBV7-9; cdr3_aa: CASSLTTSGPTYEQYF; cdr3_nt: TGTGCCAGCAGCTTGACGACTAGCGGACCGACCTACGAGCAGTACTTC
d_call: TRBD1; j_call: TRBJ2-1; clone_size: few; v_call: TRBV11-3; cdr3_aa: CASSLRTGMYNEQFF; cdr3_nt: TGTGCCAGCAGCCTTAGGACAGGGATGTACAATGAGCAGTTCTTC
d_call: NA; j_call: TRBJ1-6; clone_size: many; v_call: TRBV14; cdr3_aa: CASSQDWNSPLHF; cdr3_nt: TGTGCCAGCAGCCAAGATTGGAATTCACCCCTCCACTTT
d_call: TRBD2; j_call: TRBJ2-5; clone_size: few; v_call: TRBV7-3; cdr3_aa: CASSLTPSGRETQYF; cdr3_nt: TGTGCCAGCAGCTTAACACCTAGCGGAAGGGAGACCCAGTACTTC
d_call: TRBD1; j_call: TRBJ1-1; clone_size: many; v_call: TRBV20-1; cdr3_aa: CSASGTGGRLNTEAFF; cdr3_nt: TGCAGTGCTAGTGGGACAGGGGGACGGTTGAACACTGAAGCTTTCTTT
d_call: TRBD1; j_call: TRBJ2-2; clone_size: many; v_call: TRBV5-5; cdr3_aa: CASSLVGTGNTGELFF; cdr3_nt: TGTGCCAGCAGCTTGGTGGGGACAGGCAACACCGGGGAGCTGTTTTTT
d_call: NA; j_call: TRBJ2-3; clone_size: NA; v_call: TRBV4-3; cdr3_aa: CASSHPGDTQYF; cdr3_nt: TGCGCCAGCAGCCACCCCGGAGATACGCAGTATTTT
d_call: NA; j_call: TRBJ1-4; clone_size: many; v_call: TRBV2; cdr3_aa: CASSVHEKLFF; cdr3_nt: TGTGCCAGCAGTGTTCATGAAAAACTGTTTTTT
d_call: NA; j_call: TRBJ1-1; clone_size: many; v_call: TRBV10-3; cdr3_aa: CAISDFNQGGSFF; cdr3_nt: TGTGCCATCAGTGATTTCAATCAGGGTGGGTCTTTCTTT
d_call: NA; j_call: TRBJ2-7; clone_size: NA; v_call: TRBV10-3; cdr3_aa: CAISGQDSYEQYF; cdr3_nt: TGTGCCATCAGTGGACAGGACTCCTACGAGCAGTACTTC
d_call: NA; j_call: TRBJ2-7; clone_size: NA; v_call: TRBV5-3; cdr3_aa: CARSAGQNTYERYF; cdr3_nt: TGTGCCAGAAGCGCGGGACAGAACACCTACGAGCGGTACTTC
d_call: NA; j_call: TRBJ2-5; clone_size: NA; v_call: TRBV5-1; cdr3_aa: CASEGGETQYF; cdr3_nt: TGCGCCAGCGAGGGGGGCGAGACCCAGTACTTC
d_call: NA; j_call: TRBJ2-4; clone_size: NA; v_call: TRBV7-9; cdr3_aa: CASSLFVASTKNIQYF; cdr3_nt: TGTGCCAGCAGCTTATTTGTGGCATCGACCAAAAACATTCAGTACTTC
d_call: NA; j_call: TRBJ1-3; clone_size: few; v_call: TRBV18; cdr3_aa: CASSPADSVNTIYF; cdr3_nt: TGTGCCAGCTCACCAGCGGACAGCGTTAACACCATATATTTT
d_call: NA; j_call: TRBJ1-4; clone_size: many; v_call: TRBV7-8; cdr3_aa: CASSRGATNEKLFF; cdr3_nt: TGTGCCAGCAGCCGGGGGGCAACTAATGAAAAACTGTTTTTT
d_call: TRBD2; j_call: TRBJ2-5; clone_size: many; v_call: TRBV28; cdr3_aa: CASSSPTSGRARGTQYF; cdr3_nt: TGTGCCAGCAGTTCGCCGACTAGCGGGAGGGCCCGTGGGACCCAGTACTTC
d_call: NA; j_call: TRBJ1-1; clone_size: few; v_call: TRBV12-3/TRBV12-4; cdr3_aa: CASSSLGALMNTEAFF; cdr3_nt: TGTGCCAGCAGTTCCTTAGGGGCTCTCATGAACACTGAAGCTTTCTTT
d_call: TRBD1; j_call: TRBJ1-6; clone_size: many; v_call: TRBV12-3/TRBV12-4; cdr3_aa: CASSSLAGTGNSPLHF; cdr3_nt: TGTGCCAGCAGTTCTCTCGCCGGGACAGGGAATTCACCCCTCCACTTT
d_call: NA; j_call: TRBJ1-1; clone_size: many; v_call: TRBV12-3/TRBV12-4; cdr3_aa: CASSYGSEAFF; cdr3_nt: TGTGCCAGCAGTTATGGCAGTGAAGCTTTCTTT
d_call: NA; j_call: TRBJ1-2; clone_size: many; v_call: TRBV29-1; cdr3_aa: CSVYQASYGYTF; cdr3_nt: TGCAGCGTTTACCAGGCCTCCTATGGCTACACCTTC